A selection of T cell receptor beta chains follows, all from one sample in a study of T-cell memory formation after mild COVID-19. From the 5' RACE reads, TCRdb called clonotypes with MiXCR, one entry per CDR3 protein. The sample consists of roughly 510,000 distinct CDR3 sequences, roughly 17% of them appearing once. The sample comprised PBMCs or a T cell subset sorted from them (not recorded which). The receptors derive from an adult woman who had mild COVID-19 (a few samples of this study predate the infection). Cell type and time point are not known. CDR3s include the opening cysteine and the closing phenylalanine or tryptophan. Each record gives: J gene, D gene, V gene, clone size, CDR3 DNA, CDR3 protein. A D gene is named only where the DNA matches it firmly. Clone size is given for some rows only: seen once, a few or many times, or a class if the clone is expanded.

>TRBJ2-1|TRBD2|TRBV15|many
TGTGCCACCAGCCGGCCTTCGCGGGGACTAGCGGGATACAATGAGCAGTTCTTC
CATSRPSRGLAGYNEQFF
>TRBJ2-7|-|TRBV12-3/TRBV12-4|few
TGTGCCAGCAGGGGAGCCGGGACACCATACGAGCAGTACTTC
CASRGAGTPYEQYF
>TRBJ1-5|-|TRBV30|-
TGTGCCTGGACGCACAGGTCCAATCAGCCCCAGCATTTT
CAWTHRSNQPQHF
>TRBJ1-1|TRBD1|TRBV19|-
TGTGCCAGTAAGGGAGACAGGGGTCCCTCGGTGGCTTTCTTT
CASKGDRGPSVAFF
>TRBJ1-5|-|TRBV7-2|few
TGTGCCAGCAGCTTAATGGGGGATCAGCCCCAGCATTTT
CASSLMGDQPQHF
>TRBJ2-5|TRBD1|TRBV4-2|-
TGTGCCAGCAGCCAACTGGGGCTACAGGGGGCGGTCGAGACCCAGTACTTC
CASSQLGLQGAVETQYF
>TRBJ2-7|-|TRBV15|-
TGTGCCACCAGCAGTTATGAACCCTACGAGCAGTACTTC
CATSSYEPYEQYF
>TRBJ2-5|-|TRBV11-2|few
TGTGCCAGCAGCTTAGAGCTAGGGACCCAGTACTTC
CASSLELGTQYF
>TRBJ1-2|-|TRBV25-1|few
TGTGCCAGCAGTGAATTAACTGCTCCGGGCTACACCTTC
CASSELTAPGYTF
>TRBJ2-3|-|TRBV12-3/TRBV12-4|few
TGTGCCAGCAGGTCTGTAGATACGCAGTATTTT
CASRSVDTQYF
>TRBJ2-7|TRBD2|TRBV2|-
TGTGCCAGCAGTGTGGAACAGGGCGGTCGACTAGCGGCCACCTACGAGCAGTACTTC
CASSVEQGGRLAATYEQYF
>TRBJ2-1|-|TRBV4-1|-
TGCGCCAGCAGCCAAGTTTTGGACAGACTGACCTACAATGAGCAGTTCTTC
CASSQVLDRLTYNEQFF
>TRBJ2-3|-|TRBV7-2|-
TGTGCCAGCAGCTTATTGGGGACAAAAACAGATACGCAGTATTTT
CASSLLGTKTDTQYF
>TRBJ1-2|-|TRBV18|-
TGTGCCAGCTCACCACCGTCAGGGGCGTCAGGAGGCTACACCTTC
CASSPPSGASGGYTF
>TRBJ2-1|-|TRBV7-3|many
TGTGCCAGCAGCTTAAAGGCGGGGAGGCTAGCGGACAGCTCCTACAATGAGCAGTTCTTC
CASSLKAGRLADSSYNEQFF
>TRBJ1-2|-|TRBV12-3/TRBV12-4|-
TGTGCCACCTCAGCGGGGACTTTCTATGGCTACACCTTC
CATSAGTFYGYTF
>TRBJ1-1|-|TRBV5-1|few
TGCGCCAGCAGCGAGGCGGGGGGAAGCACTGAAGCTTTCTTT
CASSEAGGSTEAFF
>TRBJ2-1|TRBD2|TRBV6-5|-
TGTGCCAGCAGTCAGACTAGCGGGGGGGCGAATGAGCAGTTCTTC
CASSQTSGGANEQFF
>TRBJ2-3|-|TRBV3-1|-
TGTGCCAGCAGCCAAGGGGCTCCCACAGATACGCAGTATTTT
CASSQGAPTDTQYF
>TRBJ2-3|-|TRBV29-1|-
TGCAGCGGGAGGGTGGCCACTAGCACAGATACGCAGTATTTT
CSGRVATSTDTQYF
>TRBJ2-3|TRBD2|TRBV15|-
TGTGCCACCAGCCGGACTAGCGGGGGCACAGATACGCAGTATTTT
CATSRTSGGTDTQYF
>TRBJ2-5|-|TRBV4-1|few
TGCGCCAGCAGCCAGGCACTCGCAGAGACCCAGTACTTC
CASSQALAETQYF
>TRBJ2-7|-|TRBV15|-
TGTGCCACCAGCTTCCCTCGTTGGGAACACTACGAGCAGTACTTC
CATSFPRWEHYEQYF
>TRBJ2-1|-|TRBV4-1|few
TGCGCCAGCAGCCAAGGAGCTCTGGCCCGCGGGGCCTACAATGAGCAGTTCTTC
CASSQGALARGAYNEQFF
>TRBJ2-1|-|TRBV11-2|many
TGTGCCAGCAGTCAGAGCTCCTACAATGAGCAGTTCTTC
CASSQSSYNEQFF
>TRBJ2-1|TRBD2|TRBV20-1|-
TGCAGTGCTAGAGCCCCGACTAGCTTCTCCTACAATGAGCAGTTCTTC
CSARAPTSFSYNEQFF